The clone carrying this T cell receptor (beta chain) was seen only a few times. The antigen remains undetermined. The J segment lost 6 bases and the V segment lost 1 base, leaving 1 base of the junction unmatched. The CDR3 is made up of 15 amino acids. The germline V gene encodes CDR1 DFQATT and CDR2 SNEGSKA (reference sequence). The sample is drawn from a study of post-analysis software for immune sequencing data. Each TCR beta cDNA library carried unique molecular identifiers. MiXCR, run by TCRdb on the PCR reads, gives a single entry per CDR3 protein. Of some 160,000 distinct CDR3 sequences in the sample, 35% to 40% were seen once. Study outcomes and limitations: Controls had significantly higher normalized Chao1 diversity than multiple sclerosis patients. Five or six TRBV segments, TRBV5-6, TRBV5-1 and TRBV20-1 among them, were found more frequent in patients than controls.

This specimen consisted of blood, obtained after autologous hematopoietic stem cell transplantation. The TCR originated in a girl aged 5 to 17 with multiple sclerosis. The chain employs TRBV20-1 and TRBJ2-1, with 15 bases aligning to TRBD2. The CDR3 loop reads CSARGGLAGGNEQFF. Written as DNA, the CDR3 is TGCAGTGCTAGAGGGGGACTAGCGGGAGGCAATGAGCAGTTCTTC.